This is a list of T cell receptor beta chains from one sample in a study of cytomegalovirus exposure and HLA in healthy donors. Here immunoSEQ multiplex PCR was the method, and the copy in TCRdb shows in-frame clones only, minus some. The repertoire holds fewer than 200,000 clones, with over 75% as singletons. The specimen was PBMCs. These receptors originate from a male donor in good health and CMV-seronegative. CDR3s leave out the opening cysteine and the closing phenylalanine or tryptophan.

CDR3aa	v_gene	j_gene
ASSSGQTNTEAF	TRBV5-1	TRBJ1-1
ASTLQETQY	TRBV5-1	TRBJ2-5
ASSRGHEQF	TRBV7-2	TRBJ2-1
ASSSRQYRAF	TRBV13	TRBJ1-1
ARTSDRGGQPQH	TRBV6-5	TRBJ1-5
SVVDRGQDYGYT	TRBV29-1	TRBJ1-2
ASSSRRSGAPTDTQY	TRBV11-3	TRBJ2-3
SSSLDTGGAGLRNQPQH	TRBV7-9	TRBJ1-5
ASSLGLTRGNTIY	TRBV5-5	TRBJ1-3
ASTRTVGGGLSSYEQY	TRBV27	TRBJ2-7
ASSQVYEGVKTEAF	TRBV4-1	TRBJ1-1
ASSSKIHGQGGGNTIY	TRBV7-6	TRBJ1-3
ASSENLYGYT	TRBV10-2	TRBJ1-2
ASSSPAGGSDTQY	TRBV28	TRBJ2-3
ASSSRGNTEAF	TRBV5-1	TRBJ1-1
ASATPGGGQLLTDTQY	TRBV7-2	TRBJ2-3
ASSLGYRQAGGYT	TRBV27	TRBJ1-2
ASGYRGSTEAF	TRBV4-2	TRBJ1-1
ASSGRDRNLRSLGANVLT	TRBV9	TRBJ2-6
AWEAGTGGNRDTEAF	TRBV30	TRBJ1-1
ASSYRDSPAGELF	TRBV5-8	TRBJ2-2
ASSLDQGRRTEAF	TRBV7-2	TRBJ1-1
ASRDIMDRVYGYT	TRBV5-4	TRBJ1-2
ASSSGRGKAF	TRBV11-3	TRBJ1-1
ASSVGNLGTSASSYNEQF	TRBV9	TRBJ2-1
ASRDWGRVSTDTQY	TRBV11-2	TRBJ2-3
ASSFSSVGGTGELF	TRBV7-9	TRBJ2-2